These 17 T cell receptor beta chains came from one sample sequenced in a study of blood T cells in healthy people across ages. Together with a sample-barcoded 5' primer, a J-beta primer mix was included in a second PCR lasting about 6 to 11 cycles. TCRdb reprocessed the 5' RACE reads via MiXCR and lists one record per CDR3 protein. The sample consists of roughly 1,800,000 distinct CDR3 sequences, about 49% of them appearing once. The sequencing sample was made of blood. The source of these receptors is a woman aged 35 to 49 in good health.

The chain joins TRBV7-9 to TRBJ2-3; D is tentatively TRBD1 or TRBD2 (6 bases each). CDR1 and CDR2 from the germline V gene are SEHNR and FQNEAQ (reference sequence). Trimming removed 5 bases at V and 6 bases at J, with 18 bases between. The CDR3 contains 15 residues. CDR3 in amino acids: CASSPWGATSDTQYF. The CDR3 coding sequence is TGTGCCAGCAGCCCATGGGGGGCGACCTCGGATACGCAGTATTTT.

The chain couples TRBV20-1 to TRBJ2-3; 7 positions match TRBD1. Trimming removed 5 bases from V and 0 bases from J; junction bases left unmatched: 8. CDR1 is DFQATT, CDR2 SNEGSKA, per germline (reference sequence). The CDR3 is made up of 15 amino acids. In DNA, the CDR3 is TGCAGTGCTCCCCGGGGACAGTCCAGCACAGATACGCAGTATTTT. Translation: CSAPRGQSSTDTQYF.

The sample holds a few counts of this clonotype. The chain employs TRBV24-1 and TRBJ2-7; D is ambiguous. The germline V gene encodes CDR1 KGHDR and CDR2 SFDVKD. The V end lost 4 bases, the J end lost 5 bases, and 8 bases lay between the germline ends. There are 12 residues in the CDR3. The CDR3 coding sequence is TGTGCCACCAGTGACTACTCTCACGAGCAGTACTTC. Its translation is CATSDYSHEQYF.

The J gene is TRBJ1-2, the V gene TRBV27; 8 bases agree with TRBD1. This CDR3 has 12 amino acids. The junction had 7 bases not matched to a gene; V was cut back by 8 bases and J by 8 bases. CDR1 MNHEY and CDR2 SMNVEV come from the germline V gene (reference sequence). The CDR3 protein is CASGSRDRGYTF. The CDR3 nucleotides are TGTGCCAGCGGCTCGCGGGACAGGGGCTACACCTTC.

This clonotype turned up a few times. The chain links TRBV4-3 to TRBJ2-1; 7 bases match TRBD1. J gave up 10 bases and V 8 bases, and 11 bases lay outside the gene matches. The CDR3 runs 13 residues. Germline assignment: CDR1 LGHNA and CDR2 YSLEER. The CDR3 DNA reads TGCGCCAGCTCGGACCACAGGGGTGTCGAGCAGTTCTTC. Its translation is CASSDHRGVEQFF.

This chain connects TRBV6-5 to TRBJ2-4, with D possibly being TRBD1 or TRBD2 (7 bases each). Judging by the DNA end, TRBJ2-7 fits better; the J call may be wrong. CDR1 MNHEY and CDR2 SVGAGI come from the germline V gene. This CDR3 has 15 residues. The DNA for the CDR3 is TGTGCCAGCAGCCCACAGGGGAGGGCTGAGAACGAGCAGTACTTC. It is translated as CASSPQGRAENEQYF.

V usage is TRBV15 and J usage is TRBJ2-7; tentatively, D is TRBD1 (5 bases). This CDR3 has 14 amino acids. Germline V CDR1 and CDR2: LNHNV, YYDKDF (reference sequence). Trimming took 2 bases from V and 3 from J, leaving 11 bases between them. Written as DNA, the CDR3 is TGTGCCACCAGCAGACGGACAACTGGCTACGAGCAGTACTTC. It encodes CATSRRTTGYEQYF.

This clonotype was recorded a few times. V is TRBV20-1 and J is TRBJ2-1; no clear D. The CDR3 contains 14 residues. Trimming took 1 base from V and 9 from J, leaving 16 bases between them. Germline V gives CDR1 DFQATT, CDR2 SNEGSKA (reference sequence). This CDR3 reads CSARVTSSRGEQFF. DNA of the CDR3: TGCAGTGCTAGAGTGACGTCTAGTCGAGGTGAGCAGTTCTTC.

CDR3 sequence: CASCTGRTDTQYF. CDR3 nucleotides: TGTGCCAGCTGTACAGGGCGCACAGATACGCAGTATTTT. V is TRBV12-3 or TRBV12-4 and J is TRBJ2-3, with D possibly matching TRBD1 (6 bases). V lost 8 bases, J lost 1 base, and 10 bases lay in between. The CDR3 totals 13 residues.

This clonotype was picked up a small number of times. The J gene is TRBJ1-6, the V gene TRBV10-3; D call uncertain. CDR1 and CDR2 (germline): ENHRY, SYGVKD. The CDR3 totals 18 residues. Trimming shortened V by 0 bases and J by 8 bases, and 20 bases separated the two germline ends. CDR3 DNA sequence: TGTGCCATCAGTGAGTCCTCGCTCGGAGGGCCCCCAGATTCACCCCTCCACTTT. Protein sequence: CAISESSLGGPPDSPLHF.

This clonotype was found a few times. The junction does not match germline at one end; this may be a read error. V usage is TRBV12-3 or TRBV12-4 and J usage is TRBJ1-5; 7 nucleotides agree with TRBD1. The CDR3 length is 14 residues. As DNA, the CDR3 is TGTGCCAGCAGACTGAGACAGGGCAATCAGCCCCGGCATTTT. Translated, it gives CASRLRQGNQPRHF.

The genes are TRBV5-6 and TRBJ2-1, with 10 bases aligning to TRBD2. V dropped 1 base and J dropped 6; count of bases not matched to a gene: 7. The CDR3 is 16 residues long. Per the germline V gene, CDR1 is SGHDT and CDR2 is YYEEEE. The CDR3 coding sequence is TGTGCCAGCAGCTTGAAACTAGCGGGGTGGCGCAATGAGCAGTTCTTC. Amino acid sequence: CASSLKLAGWRNEQFF.

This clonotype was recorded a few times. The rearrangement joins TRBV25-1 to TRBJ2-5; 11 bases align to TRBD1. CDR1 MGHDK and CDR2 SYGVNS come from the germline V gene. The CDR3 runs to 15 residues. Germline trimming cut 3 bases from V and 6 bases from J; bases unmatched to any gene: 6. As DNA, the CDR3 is TGTGCCAGCAGTGATACCGGGACAGGGGGGAAGACCCAGTACTTC. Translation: CASSDTGTGGKTQYF.

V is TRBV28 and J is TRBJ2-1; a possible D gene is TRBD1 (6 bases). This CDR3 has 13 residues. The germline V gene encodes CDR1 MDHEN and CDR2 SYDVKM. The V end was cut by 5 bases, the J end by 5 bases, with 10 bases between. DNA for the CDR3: TGTGCCAGCAGTCGAGCAGGGGACAATGAGCAGTTCTTC. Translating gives CASSRAGDNEQFF. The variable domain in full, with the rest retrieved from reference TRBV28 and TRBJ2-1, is DVKVTQSSRYLVKRTGEKVFLECVQDMDHENMFWYRQDPGLGLRLIYFSYDVKMKEKGDIPEGYSVSREKKERFSLILESASTNQTSMYLCASSRAGDNEQFFGPGTRLTVL.

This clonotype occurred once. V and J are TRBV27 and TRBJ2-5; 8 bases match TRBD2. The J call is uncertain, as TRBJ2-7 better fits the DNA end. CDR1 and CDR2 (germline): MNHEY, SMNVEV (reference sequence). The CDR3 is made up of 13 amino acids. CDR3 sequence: CASSVRGGHEQYF. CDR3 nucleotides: TGTGCCAGCAGTGTCCGGGGGGGCCACGAGCAGTACTTC.

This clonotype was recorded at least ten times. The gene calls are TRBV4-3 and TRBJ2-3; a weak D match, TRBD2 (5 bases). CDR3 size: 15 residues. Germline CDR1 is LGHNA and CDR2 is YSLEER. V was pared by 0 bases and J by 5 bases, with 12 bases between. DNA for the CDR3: TGCGCCAGCAGCCAAGAGAAGAGGGATGGAGATACGCAGTATTTT. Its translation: CASSQEKRDGDTQYF.

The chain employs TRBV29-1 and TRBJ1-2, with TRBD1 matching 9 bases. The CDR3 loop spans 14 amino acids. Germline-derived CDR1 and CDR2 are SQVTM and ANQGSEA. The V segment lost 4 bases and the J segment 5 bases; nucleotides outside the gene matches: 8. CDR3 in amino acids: CSVGSSGTGYGYTF. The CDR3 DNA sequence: TGCAGCGTTGGATCTTCCGGGACAGGGTATGGCTACACCTTC. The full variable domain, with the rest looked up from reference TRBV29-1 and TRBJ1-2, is SAVISQKPSRDICQRGTSLTIQCQVDSQVTMMFWYRQQPGQSLTLIATANQGSEATYESGFVIDKFPISRPNLTFSTLTVSNMSPEDSSIYLCSVGSSGTGYGYTFGSGTRLTVV.